These 27 T cell receptor beta chains were sequenced from one sample in a study of blood T cell repertoires in COVID-19. Produced via immunoSEQ multiplex PCR; TCRdb's table is partial and in-frame only. The data show around 250,000 clones, roughly 90% seen once. The specimen was peripheral blood. The receptors were gathered from a man aged 55 to 69 with acute or convalescent COVID-19.

This sequence joins TRBV19 and TRBJ1-1; D unclear. The germline gives CDR1 LNHDA, CDR2 SQIVND (reference sequence). The V end was cut by 10 bases, the J end by 10 bases, with 16 bases between. CDR3 length: 11 residues. The CDR3 DNA is TGTGCCATTTCCCACCCCGGTGGAGCTTTCTTT. It codes for CAISHPGGAFF.

The chain employs TRBV28 and TRBJ2-7; TRBD1 agrees at 8 bases. This CDR3 region has 11 residues. Trimming removed 6 bases from V and 13 bases from J; junction bases left unmatched: 8. The germline V gene has CDR1 MDHEN and CDR2 SYDVKM. CDR3 protein: CASRDGQGPYF. The CDR3 DNA follows: TGTGCCAGCAGAGACGGACAGGGACCATACTTC.

The genes are TRBV6-5 and TRBJ1-6; 9 nucleotides agree with TRBD1. Germline V lookup: CDR1 MNHEY, CDR2 SVGAGI. Trimming took 6 bases from V and 10 from J; bases not matched to a gene: 7. There are 14 residues in the CDR3. CDR3 sequence: CASSPQGAGSPLHF. The CDR3 nucleotides are TGTGCCAGCAGCCCACAGGGGGCCGGCTCACCCCTCCACTTT.

The genes are TRBV7-2 and TRBJ1-6; 9 bases are shared with TRBD1. The CDR3 spans 15 residues. Germline V gene lookup returns CDR1 SGHTA and CDR2 FQGNSA. V gave up 5 bases and J gave up 12 bases; unmatched junction bases: 11. CDR3 DNA sequence: TGTGCCAGCAGCGGATGGGACAGGGTAGGGGGACCCCTCCACTTT. It translates to CASSGWDRVGGPLHF.

V and J are TRBV28 and TRBJ2-5, with D tentatively TRBD1 (6 bases). Per the germline V gene, CDR1 is MDHEN and CDR2 is SYDVKM. Trimming shortened V by 7 bases and J by 4 bases, and 13 bases separated the two germline ends. This CDR3 comprises 13 residues. The CDR3 DNA follows: TGTGCCAGCAAGGGGGTCTTCGGAGAGACCCAGTACTTC. This translates into CASKGVFGETQYF. The full variable domain, completed using reference TRBV28 and TRBJ2-5, is DVKVTQSSRYLVKRTGEKVFLECVQDMDHENMFWYRQDPGLGLRLIYFSYDVKMKEKGDIPEGYSVSREKKERFSLILESASTNQTSMYLCASKGVFGETQYFGPGTRLLVL.

This sequence joins TRBV7-8 and TRBJ1-2; D is unclear. CDR3 size: 12 residues. The V end was cut by 2 bases, the J end by 9 bases, with 10 bases between. CDR1 and CDR2 (germline): SGHVS, FQNEAQ. CDR3 region: CASSLSGLSYTF. In DNA form, the CDR3 reads TGTGCCAGCAGCTTATCAGGACTTAGCTACACCTTC.

V and J are TRBV6-5 and TRBJ2-7; a weak D match, TRBD1 (5 bases). This CDR3 spans 15 amino acids. Germline assignment: CDR1 MNHEY and CDR2 SVGAGI. Trimming cost V 6 bases and J 2 bases, with 17 bases left between them. The CDR3 DNA reads as TGTGCCAGCAGGCTTGATCAGGGCCCTACCTACGAGCAGTACTTC. This encodes CASRLDQGPTYEQYF.

This sequence joins TRBV6-5 and TRBJ1-5; the D gene is possibly TRBD1 (5 bases). This CDR3 contains 15 residues. Trimming cost V 2 bases and J 7 bases, with 15 bases left between them. The germline V gene encodes CDR1 MNHEY and CDR2 SVGAGI. The CDR3 loop reads CASSYDRFGGQPQHF. In DNA, the CDR3 is TGTGCCAGCAGTTACGACCGTTTTGGGGGGCAGCCCCAGCATTTT.

J is TRBJ1-2 and V is TRBV27; 10 nucleotides agree with TRBD1. V shed 6 bases, J shed 3 bases, and the junction held 7 bases outside the gene matches. Germline CDR1 is MNHEY and CDR2 is SMNVEV (reference sequence). This CDR3 contains 15 residues. This chain's CDR3 is CASSLTGGDYYGYTF. CDR3 in DNA: TGTGCCAGCAGCCTGACAGGGGGCGACTACTATGGCTACACCTTC.

The chain recombines TRBV11-2 with TRBJ2-7, with a possible D match to TRBD1 (6 bases). CDR1 and CDR2 (germline): SGHAT, FQNNGV. Between the trimmed V and J ends, which lost 3 bases and 3 bases, there was a span of 12 bases. The CDR3 has 14 amino acids. The CDR3 region has the DNA TGTGCCAGCAGCTTTCGAGACAGGCTCTACGAGCAGTACTTC. It translates to CASSFRDRLYEQYF.

The CDR3 spells CASGSWEFNEQFF. The CDR3 DNA is TGTGCCAGCGGAAGTTGGGAGTTCAATGAGCAGTTCTTC. The chain is built from TRBV7-9 and TRBJ2-1; a weak D match, TRBD2 (5 bases). V lost 8 bases and J 6 bases, leaving 14 bases between the germline ends. From germline, CDR1 is SEHNR and CDR2 FQNEAQ (reference sequence). The CDR3 extends over 13 amino acids.

J is TRBJ2-1 and V is TRBV6-1; D is possibly TRBD2 (5 bases). Germline V gives CDR1 MNHNS, CDR2 SASEGT. This CDR3 spans 14 amino acids. V was pared by 1 base and J by 4 bases, with 8 bases between. The CDR3: CASSEGGNYNEQFF. The CDR3 DNA sequence: TGTGCCAGCAGTGAAGGAGGGAATTACAATGAGCAGTTCTTC.

Written as DNA, the CDR3 is TGTGCCAGCTCACCGACAGGGACAGGGTACTACGAGCAGTACTTC. Its translation: CASSPTGTGYYEQYF. V gene TRBV18 combines with J gene TRBJ2-7, with 9 bases fitting TRBD1. V lost 3 bases, J lost 3 bases, and 6 bases stayed unmatched. Germline-derived CDR1 and CDR2 are KGHSH and LQKENI. The CDR3 runs 15 residues.

The table lists this clone with a count of one. The chain links TRBV6-5 to TRBJ2-2; the D gene is possibly TRBD1 (6 bases). V shed 0 bases and J shed 6 bases, with 8 bases lying between them. This CDR3 has 14 amino acids. From germline, CDR1 is MNHEY and CDR2 SVGAGI. CDR3 bases: TGTGCCAGCAGTTACTCAAGGGGGTCCGGGGAGCTGTTTTTT. It encodes CASSYSRGSGELFF.

The V and J genes are TRBV28 and TRBJ1-3; no definite D call. Trimming pared 5 bases from V and 4 bases from J, leaving 15 bases between. Per the germline V gene, CDR1 is MDHEN and CDR2 is SYDVKM. The CDR3 has 15 amino acids. CDR3 sequence (DNA): TGTGCCAGCAGTCCCCCGCCGGGAGCAGGAAACACCATATATTTT. It specifies CASSPPPGAGNTIYF.

V and J are TRBV24-1 and TRBJ2-3; 8 nucleotides agree with TRBD2. CDR1 KGHDR and CDR2 SFDVKD come from the germline V gene. There are 17 residues in the CDR3. The trim removed 1 base at V and 3 bases at J, leaving 8 bases unmatched. The CDR3 loop reads CATSDFGSGGRTDTQYF. The CDR3, as DNA: TGTGCCACCAGTGATTTTGGATCGGGAGGGCGTACAGATACGCAGTATTTT.

The chain joins TRBV28 to TRBJ2-7, with D possibly being TRBD2 (5 bases). The CDR3 spans 14 residues. V was cut by 5 bases and J by 2 bases, with 13 bases left in between. The germline V gene encodes CDR1 MDHEN and CDR2 SYDVKM. CDR3 bases: TGTGCCAGCAGTCTTCCGGGAAGGACCTACGAGCAGTACTTC. Residues: CASSLPGRTYEQYF.

This chain joins TRBV6-5 and TRBJ2-5, with D perhaps TRBD1 (5 bases). Between the trimmed V and J ends, which lost 5 bases and 5 bases, there was a span of 9 bases. The CDR3 is 12 residues long. CDR1 MNHEY and CDR2 SVGAGI come from the germline V gene. CDR3 in DNA: TGTGCCAGCAGTCGGACACGGGAGACCCAGTACTTC. It encodes CASSRTRETQYF.

The rearrangement uses TRBV28 and TRBJ2-7, with D perhaps matching TRBD1 (6 bases). Trimming took 7 bases from V and 4 from J, leaving 20 bases between them. Germline V gives CDR1 MDHEN, CDR2 SYDVKM. The CDR3 length is 15 residues. The CDR3 is CASTKIPGQNYEQYF. The DNA of the CDR3 is TGTGCCAGCACCAAAATCCCTGGACAGAATTACGAGCAGTACTTC.

V gene TRBV14 combines with J gene TRBJ1-6, with D possibly TRBD1 on 6 matching bases. The CDR3 runs 13 residues. V was shortened by 3 bases and J by 14 bases, with 14 bases between the two germline ends. Germline loops: CDR1 SGHDN, CDR2 FVKESK. The CDR3 nucleotides are TGTGCCAGCAGCCAGGACAGAGACTCGGCCCTCCACTTT. It is translated as CASSQDRDSALHF.

The CDR3 protein is CASSVASRTDTQYF. CDR3 bases: TGTGCCAGCAGCGTAGCAAGCCGGACAGATACGCAGTATTTT. This chain links TRBV9 with TRBJ2-3; no clear D. CDR3 length: 14 residues. The V gene lost 0 bases and the J gene lost 3 bases, with 8 bases spanning the gap. Germline values: CDR1 SGDLS, CDR2 YYNGEE.

The CDR3 DNA reads as TGTGCCAGCAGCGTTTCTAGCGATGGGGCCAACGTCCTGACTTTC. Translation gives CASSVSSDGANVLTF. The chain uses TRBV9 and TRBJ2-6; tentatively, D is TRBD2 (6 bases). This CDR3 region has 15 residues. With 2 bases removed from V and 3 bases from J, the gap between germline ends came to 9 bases. Germline V gene lookup returns CDR1 SGDLS and CDR2 YYNGEE.

As DNA, the CDR3 is TGTGCCAGCAGCCAACTTTCGTTTAACACTGAAGCTTTCTTT. It specifies CASSQLSFNTEAFF. The rearrangement uses TRBV3-1 (or the pseudogene TRBV3-2) and TRBJ1-1; D gene ambiguous. V was clipped by 2 bases and J by 2 bases, with 9 bases between them. The CDR3 loop spans 14 amino acids. Germline V gene data show CDR1 as LGHDT and CDR2 as YNNKEL (reference sequence).

The J gene is TRBJ1-3, the V gene TRBV19; 7 bases are shared with TRBD1. J lost 4 bases, V lost 7 bases, and 13 bases had no gene match. Germline V gene sequence: CDR1 LNHDA, CDR2 SQIVND (reference sequence). The CDR3 has 16 amino acids. In DNA, the CDR3 is TGTGCCAGTACACGATGGACGACAGGGCTGGGAAACACCATATATTTT. It yields the protein CASTRWTTGLGNTIYF.

In this sample, this clone turned up a few times. This chain joins TRBV30 and TRBJ1-2; the D gene is possibly TRBD1 (5 bases). Between the trimmed V and J ends, which lost 4 bases and 4 bases, there was a span of 10 bases. The CDR3 has 12 residues. Germline-derived CDR1 and CDR2 are GTSNPN and SVGIG (reference sequence). CDR3 DNA sequence: TGTGCCTGGAATGACAGACCCTATGGCTACACCTTC. Protein: CAWNDRPYGYTF.

The chain links TRBV27 to TRBJ2-1; TRBD2 agrees at 9 bases. CDR1 and CDR2 (germline): MNHEY, SMNVEV (reference sequence). CDR3 length: 15 amino acids. With V trimmed by 2 bases and J by 8 bases, 7 bases remained unmatched. CDR3 bases: TGTGCCAGCAGTTTACTTGCGGGAGGGCCCCATGAGCAGTTCTTC. It yields the protein CASSLLAGGPHEQFF.

This chain connects TRBV28 to TRBJ2-3; 13 nucleotides match TRBD2. With V trimmed by 7 bases and J by 4 bases, 5 bases remained unmatched. The CDR3 runs 15 residues. Germline loops: CDR1 MDHEN, CDR2 SYDVKM. CDR3 nucleotides: TGTGCCAGCACCACCGGACTAGCGGGAGCAGATACGCAGTATTTT. Its protein is CASTTGLAGADTQYF.